What follows are 27 T cell receptor beta chains derived from one specimen sequenced in a study of cytomegalovirus exposure and HLA in healthy donors. PCR was performed using 60 Vbeta and 13 Jbeta primers. Sequencing was performed with immunoSEQ multiplex PCR; in TCRdb, only in-frame clones are kept and a portion is missing. The sample totals some 130,000 clones; its top ten clones hold 2%. Sequenced material: PBMCs. The receptors were sampled from a woman aged 55-70 years in good health and CMV-seronegative.

This chain joins TRBV5-1 and TRBJ2-2, with 7 bases identical to TRBD1. Germline V CDR1 and CDR2: SGHRS, YFSETQ. The CDR3 spans 16 residues. Trimming took 4 bases from V and 4 from J; bases not matched to a gene: 10. The CDR3 bases are TGCGCCAGCAGCACAGGGACAGTAAGGGGCACCGGGGAGCTGTTTTTT. It specifies CASSTGTVRGTGELFF.

The V and J genes are TRBV6-6 and TRBJ2-7; 7 nucleotides match TRBD1. Germline V gives CDR1 MNHNY, CDR2 SVGAGI (reference sequence). The trim removed 3 bases at V and 3 bases at J, leaving 8 bases unmatched. The CDR3 extends over 15 amino acids. Here the CDR3 reads CASSYTTGRNYEQYF. In nucleotides, the CDR3 is TGTGCCAGCAGTTATACGACAGGGCGCAACTACGAGCAGTACTTC.

V is TRBV5-1 and J is TRBJ1-4, with D possibly being TRBD1 (5 bases). V was clipped by 3 bases and J by 1 base, with 10 bases between them. Germline-derived CDR1 and CDR2 are SGHRS and YFSETQ. This CDR3 contains 15 residues. The CDR3 region has the DNA TGCGCCAGCAGCTCAGGGACTCAAACTAATGAAAAACTGTTTTTT. Amino acid sequence: CASSSGTQTNEKLFF. Full variable domain (remainder filled in from reference TRBV5-1 and TRBJ1-4): KAGVTQTPRYLIKTRGQQVTLSCSPISGHRSVSWYQQTPGQGLQFLFEYFSETQRNKGNFPGRFSGRQFSNSRSEMNVSTLELGDSALYLCASSSGTQTNEKLFFGSGTQLSVL.

The CDR3 is CASRPPGVYGYTF. The CDR3, as DNA: TGTGCCAGCAGACCCCCCGGGGTCTATGGCTACACCTTC. The genes are TRBV5-5 and TRBJ1-2; D is unresolved. V gave up 5 bases and J gave up 4 bases, with 12 bases separating them. The CDR3 length is 13 residues. Germline V gene lookup returns CDR1 SGHKS and CDR2 YYEKEE (reference sequence).

Details on this clone: In the same sample, other DNA sequences code for this CDR3. The chain joins TRBV7-9 to TRBJ2-1, with 10 bases lining up with TRBD1. There are 15 residues in the CDR3. Looked up from germline, CDR1 is SEHNR and CDR2 is FQNEAQ (reference sequence). Losses at the gene ends were 5 bases for V and 4 bases for J; bases not matched to a gene: 5. The CDR3 reads CASSLRQGAYNEQFF. CDR3 DNA sequence: TGTGCCAGCAGCCTCCGACAGGGGGCTTACAATGAGCAGTTCTTC.

V gene TRBV6-4 combines with J gene TRBJ2-3; D is undetermined. Germline V CDR1 and CDR2: MRHNA, SNTAGT. The CDR3 runs 12 residues. V was pared by 2 bases and J by 6 bases, with 6 bases between. CDR3 loop: CASSDAEDTQYF. CDR3 DNA sequence: TGTGCCAGCAGTGACGCCGAGGATACGCAGTATTTT.

This chain connects TRBV9 to TRBJ2-1, with 10 bases fitting TRBD1. This CDR3 spans 16 amino acids. V lost 4 bases to trimming and J lost 10 bases; unmatched junction nucleotides: 14. CDR1 SGDLS and CDR2 YYNGEE come from the germline V gene. The CDR3 protein is CASSPLPGQGFHEQFF. The CDR3 bases are TGTGCCAGCAGCCCGCTTCCGGGACAGGGGTTCCACGAGCAGTTCTTC.

J is TRBJ2-2 and V is TRBV7-8, with D possibly being TRBD1 (6 bases). The germline V gene encodes CDR1 SGHVS and CDR2 FQNEAQ. CDR3 size: 17 residues. V was clipped by 0 bases and J by 0 bases, with 11 bases between them. The CDR3 spells CASSLAREGANTGELFF. CDR3 bases: TGTGCCAGCAGCTTAGCGCGAGAGGGGGCGAACACCGGGGAGCTGTTTTTT.

The rearrangement links TRBV7-8 to TRBJ2-6, with D possibly matching TRBD1 (5 bases). CDR1 and CDR2 from the germline V gene are SGHVS and FQNEAQ. V lost 6 bases and J 4 bases, leaving 25 bases between the germline ends. CDR3 length: 19 residues. The CDR3 here is CASSPHVAISAGGANVLTF. Here the CDR3 DNA reads TGTGCCAGCAGTCCCCACGTCGCGATTTCGGCAGGGGGGGCCAACGTCCTGACTTTC.

The chain has TRBV7-9 and TRBJ1-5, with 11 bases matching TRBD1. The germline V gene encodes CDR1 SEHNR and CDR2 FQNEAQ (reference sequence). This CDR3 is 14 amino acids long. V was clipped by 7 bases and J by 5 bases; unmatched bases: 4. This chain's CDR3 is CASTPGQGDQPQHF. The DNA of the CDR3 is TGTGCCAGCACCCCGGGACAGGGGGATCAGCCCCAGCATTTT.

This chain connects TRBV5-4 to TRBJ2-5; 13 bases align to TRBD2. The CDR3 is 15 residues long. The J segment lost 4 bases and the V segment lost 3 bases, leaving 3 bases of the junction unmatched. In germline, CDR1 is SGHNT, CDR2 YYREEE (reference sequence). The CDR3 region has the DNA TGTGCCAGCAGCTCGGGACTAGCGGGAACAGAGACCCAGTACTTC. This encodes CASSSGLAGTETQYF. Filled out from reference TRBV5-4 and TRBJ2-5, the complete variable domain reads ETGVTQSPTHLIKTRGQQVTLRCSSQSGHNTVSWYQQALGQGPQFIFQYYREEENGRGNFPPRFSGLQFPNYSSELNVNALELDDSALYLCASSSGLAGTETQYFGPGTRLLVL.

J is TRBJ1-4 and V is TRBV6-5; 9 nucleotides align to TRBD1. The germline CDR1 and CDR2 sequences are MNHEY and SVGAGI. CDR3 size: 14 residues. With 6 bases clipped from V and 7 bases from J, the junction kept 6 bases outside the gene matches. The CDR3: CASRLQGAGEKLFF. In DNA, the CDR3 is TGTGCCAGCAGACTACAGGGGGCCGGTGAAAAACTGTTTTTT.

The chain uses TRBV6-1 and TRBJ2-7; TRBD2 is a possible D gene (5 bases). The CDR3 runs to 15 residues. CDR1 and CDR2 from the germline V gene are MNHNS and SASEGT. V lost 5 bases, J lost 2 bases, and 16 bases lay in between. Here the CDR3 reads CASSKHSDGTYEQYF. The CDR3 DNA is TGTGCCAGCAGTAAACACTCCGACGGGACCTACGAGCAGTACTTC.

This sequence joins TRBV18 and TRBJ2-3; 11 nucleotides agree with TRBD2. There are 17 residues in the CDR3. Trimming took 2 bases from V and 2 from J; bases not matched to a gene: 6. Germline V gene lookup returns CDR1 KGHSH and CDR2 LQKENI. CDR3 sequence reads: CASSPFPSGGSTDTQYF. CDR3 DNA sequence: TGTGCCAGCTCACCATTCCCTAGCGGGGGGTCCACAGATACGCAGTATTTT.

The chain links TRBV5-1 to TRBJ1-2, with 9 bases lining up with TRBD1. The CDR3 sequence is 15 residues long. Trimming removed 6 bases from V and 7 bases from J; junction bases left unmatched: 13. Germline CDR1 and CDR2: SGHRS and YFSETQ. In DNA form, the CDR3 reads TGCGCCAGCACCTCGACTGGACAGGGGACATTTGGCTACACCTTC. This codes for CASTSTGQGTFGYTF.

The V call is TRBV6-1, the J call TRBJ1-6, with unresolved D. CDR3 size: 14 residues. Trimming pared 4 bases from V and 3 bases from J, leaving 7 bases between. Germline assignment: CDR1 MNHNS and CDR2 SASEGT. CDR3 protein: CASSGRSYNSPLHF. The CDR3 nucleotides are TGTGCCAGCAGTGGACGGAGCTATAATTCACCCCTCCACTTT.

The chain recombines TRBV6-1 with TRBJ2-1, with TRBD2 matching 11 bases. The CDR3 covers 15 residues. CDR1 is MNHNS, CDR2 SASEGT, per germline. Trimming at V came to 5 bases and at J to 4 bases, leaving 4 bases not matched to a gene. Here the CDR3 reads CASSHSGREYNEQFF. The CDR3 coding sequence is TGTGCCAGCAGTCATAGCGGGAGGGAGTACAATGAGCAGTTCTTC.

The gene calls are TRBV11-2 and TRBJ2-3, with no clear D. CDR1 SGHAT and CDR2 FQNNGV come from the germline V gene. V gave up 1 base and J gave up 2 bases, with 4 bases separating them. This CDR3 region has 13 residues. This CDR3 reads CASSLAFTDTQYF. CDR3 coding DNA: TGTGCCAGCAGCTTAGCGTTCACAGATACGCAGTATTTT.

In the case of this clone: This sample also contains other DNA sequences that code for the same CDR3. This chain joins TRBV6-6 and TRBJ1-5; 7 positions match TRBD1. Germline CDR1 MNHNY, CDR2 SVGAGI (reference sequence). With 6 bases clipped from V and 2 bases from J, the junction kept 7 bases outside the gene matches. The CDR3 consists of 15 residues. CDR3: CASRPDRVGNQPQHF. CDR3 DNA sequence: TGTGCCAGCAGACCAGACAGGGTGGGCAATCAGCCCCAGCATTTT.

V and J are TRBV11-2 and TRBJ1-6; 9 nucleotides agree with TRBD1. Trimming removed 4 bases from V and 3 bases from J; junction bases left unmatched: 10. The CDR3 runs 18 residues. The germline CDR1 and CDR2 sequences are SGHAT and FQNNGV. The CDR3 region has the DNA TGTGCCAGCAGCTCTCACCGGGACAGGGCCAACTATAATTCACCCCTCCACTTT. Amino acid sequence: CASSSHRDRANYNSPLHF. The full variable domain, rest sourced from reference TRBV11-2 and TRBJ1-6, is EAGVAQSPRYKIIEKRQSVAFWCNPISGHATLYWYQQILGQGPKLLIQFQNNGVVDDSQLPKDRFSAERLKGVDSTLKIQPAKLEDSAVYLCASSSHRDRANYNSPLHFGNGTRLTVT.

This sequence joins TRBV27 and TRBJ1-2; 8 bases line up with TRBD1. The germline V gene has CDR1 MNHEY and CDR2 SMNVEV (reference sequence). V dropped 6 bases and J dropped 7; count of bases not matched to a gene: 13. This CDR3 is built from 15 residues. In DNA, the CDR3 is TGTGCCAGCAGAGCCGACCGTGGGACAGGCCGTGGCTACACCTTC. It codes for CASRADRGTGRGYTF.

The CDR3 DNA reads TGTGCCAGCAGTCTCAGGGTGGGTGGCTACACCTTC. Translation: CASSLRVGGYTF. The chain has TRBV28 and TRBJ1-2; weak D call: TRBD1 (5 bases). The CDR3 length is 12 residues. Looked up from germline, CDR1 is MDHEN and CDR2 is SYDVKM. Trimming shortened V by 5 bases and J by 7 bases, and 11 bases separated the two germline ends.

The chain joins TRBV9 to TRBJ1-5; 9 nucleotides align to TRBD1. V was clipped by 0 bases and J by 4 bases; unmatched bases: 2. CDR3 length: 15 amino acids. Germline CDR1 SGDLS, CDR2 YYNGEE. CDR3 loop: CASSVAGQGNQPQHF. CDR3 DNA sequence: TGTGCCAGCAGCGTAGCGGGACAGGGAAATCAGCCCCAGCATTTT.

The rearrangement uses TRBV6-5 and TRBJ1-3; weak D call: TRBD1 (5 bases). The CDR3 extends over 14 amino acids. The germline V gene encodes CDR1 MNHEY and CDR2 SVGAGI. Trimming removed 8 bases from V and 0 bases from J, with 11 bases in between. CDR3 sequence reads: CASRLDSSGNTIYF. In DNA form, the CDR3 reads TGTGCCAGCCGCCTCGACAGCTCTGGAAACACCATATATTTT.

In DNA form, the CDR3 reads TGCGCCAGCAGTCAATACGAGAGCGGGCCTTACAATGAGCAGTTCTTC. It translates to CASSQYESGPYNEQFF. The chain recombines TRBV10-1 with TRBJ2-1; perhaps TRBD2 as D (6 bases). The V end was cut by 5 bases, the J end by 4 bases, with 18 bases between. Germline V gene data show CDR1 as WNHNN and CDR2 as SYGVQD (reference sequence). This CDR3 is built from 16 residues.

The chain couples TRBV25-1 to TRBJ2-5; 9 bases fit TRBD2. The DNA end lines up better with TRBJ2-7; the J call may be wrong. CDR1 and CDR2 (germline): MGHDK, SYGVNS. The CDR3 sequence is 14 residues long. The chain's CDR3 is CASRREGSPYEQYF. Here the CDR3 DNA reads TGTGCCAGCAGGCGGGAGGGATCACCCTACGAGCAGTACTTC.

The chain couples TRBV28 to TRBJ2-7, with D perhaps matching TRBD1 (6 bases). Germline CDR1 MDHEN, CDR2 SYDVKM. The CDR3 runs to 16 residues. The V and J ends lost 4 bases and 7 bases respectively, with 23 bases between them. The CDR3 spells CASSSMGTYTGAEQYF. CDR3 DNA: TGTGCCAGCAGTTCTATGGGGACATATACGGGCGCTGAGCAGTACTTC.